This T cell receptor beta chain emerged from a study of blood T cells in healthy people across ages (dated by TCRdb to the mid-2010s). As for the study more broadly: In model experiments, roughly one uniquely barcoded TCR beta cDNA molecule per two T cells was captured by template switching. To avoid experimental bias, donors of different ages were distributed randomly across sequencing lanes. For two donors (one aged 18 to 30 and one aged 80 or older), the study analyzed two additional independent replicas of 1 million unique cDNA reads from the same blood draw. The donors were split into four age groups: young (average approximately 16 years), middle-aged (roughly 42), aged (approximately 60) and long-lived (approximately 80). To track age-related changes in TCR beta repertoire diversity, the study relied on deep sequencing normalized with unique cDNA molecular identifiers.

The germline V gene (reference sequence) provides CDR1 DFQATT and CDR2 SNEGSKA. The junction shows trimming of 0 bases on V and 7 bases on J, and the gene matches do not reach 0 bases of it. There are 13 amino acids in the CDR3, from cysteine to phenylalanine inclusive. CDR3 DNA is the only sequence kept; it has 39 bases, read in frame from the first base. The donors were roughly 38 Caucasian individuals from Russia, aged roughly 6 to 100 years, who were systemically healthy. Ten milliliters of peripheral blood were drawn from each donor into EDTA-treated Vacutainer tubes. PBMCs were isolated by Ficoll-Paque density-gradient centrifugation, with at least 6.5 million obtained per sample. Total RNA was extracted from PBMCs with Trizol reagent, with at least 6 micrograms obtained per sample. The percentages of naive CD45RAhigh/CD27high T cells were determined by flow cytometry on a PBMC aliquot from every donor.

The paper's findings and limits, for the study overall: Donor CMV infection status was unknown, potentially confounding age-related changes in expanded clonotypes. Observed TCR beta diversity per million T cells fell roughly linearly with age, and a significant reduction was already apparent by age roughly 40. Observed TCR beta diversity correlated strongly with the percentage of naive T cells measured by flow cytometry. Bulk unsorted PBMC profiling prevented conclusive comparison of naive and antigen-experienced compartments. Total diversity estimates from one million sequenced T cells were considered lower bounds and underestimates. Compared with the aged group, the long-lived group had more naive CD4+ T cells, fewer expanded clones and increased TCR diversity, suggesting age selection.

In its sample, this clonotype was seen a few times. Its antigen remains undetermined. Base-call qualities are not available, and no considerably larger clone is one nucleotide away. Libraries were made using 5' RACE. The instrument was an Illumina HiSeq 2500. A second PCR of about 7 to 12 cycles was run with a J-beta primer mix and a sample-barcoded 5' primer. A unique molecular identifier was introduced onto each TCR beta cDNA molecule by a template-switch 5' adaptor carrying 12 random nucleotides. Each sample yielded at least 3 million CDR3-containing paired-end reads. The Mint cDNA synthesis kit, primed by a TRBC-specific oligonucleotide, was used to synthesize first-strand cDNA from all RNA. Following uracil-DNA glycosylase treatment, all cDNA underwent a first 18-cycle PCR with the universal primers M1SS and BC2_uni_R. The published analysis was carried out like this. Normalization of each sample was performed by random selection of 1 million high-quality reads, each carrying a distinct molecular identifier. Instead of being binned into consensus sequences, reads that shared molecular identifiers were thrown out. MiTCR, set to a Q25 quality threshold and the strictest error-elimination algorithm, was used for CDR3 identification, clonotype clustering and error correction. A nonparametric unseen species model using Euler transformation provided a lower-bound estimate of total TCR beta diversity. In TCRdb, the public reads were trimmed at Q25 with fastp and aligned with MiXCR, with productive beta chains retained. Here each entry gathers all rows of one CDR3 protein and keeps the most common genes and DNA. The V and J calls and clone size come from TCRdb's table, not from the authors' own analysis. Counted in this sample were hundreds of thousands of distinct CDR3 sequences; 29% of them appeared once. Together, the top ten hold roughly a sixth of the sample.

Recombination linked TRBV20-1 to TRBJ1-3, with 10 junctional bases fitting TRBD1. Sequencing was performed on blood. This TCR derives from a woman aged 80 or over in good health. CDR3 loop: CSAREGQGNTIYF. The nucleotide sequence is TGCAGTGCTAGAGAGGGACAGGGGAACACCATATATTTT.